Described below is a single T cell receptor (beta chain) sequence and its context. Hyperthyroidism in the patients, aged 18 to 65, was newly diagnosed and under 2 months in duration. The investigators amplified TCR beta CDR3 regions from RNA transcripts. During a first-round RT-PCR of the TCR CDR3, the HTBI primer set was used. MiXCR, run by TCRdb on the multiplex PCR reads, gives a single entry per CDR3 protein. Of more than 300,000 distinct CDR3 sequences listed, 13% were seen once; the top ten hold 9.2%. This sample was included in a study of T cells in Graves' hyperthyroidism and ophthalmopathy. Study as a whole: Peripheral blood draws took place at initial diagnosis, ahead of any treatment.

The V end lost 4 bases, the J end lost 2 bases, and 15 bases lay between the germline ends. The CDR3 is made up of 15 amino acids. CDR1 is SGHDT, CDR2 YYEEEE, per germline. The sample comprised blood. The clonotype originates from a woman aged 18-29 years with Graves' hyperthyroidism. The chain joins TRBV5-6 to TRBJ1-2; D call uncertain. CDR3 region: CASSLHNQLNYGYTF. The CDR3 DNA reads as TGTGCCAGCAGCCTCCACAACCAGCTCAACTATGGCTACACCTTC.